Below are 21 T cell receptor beta chains sequenced from a single sample in a study of blood T cell repertoires in COVID-19. Libraries were prepared by immunoSEQ multiplex PCR; TCRdb keeps only in-frame clonotypes and omits some of them. The repertoire holds under 300,000 clones, 65% to 90% seen once, with roughly 2.9% in the top ten. What was sequenced was peripheral blood. The receptors originated from a woman aged 55-69 years with active or convalescent COVID-19.

V and J are TRBV5-4 and TRBJ2-5; TRBD1 agrees at 8 bases. Trimming took 7 bases from V and 2 from J; bases not matched to a gene: 1. CDR1 is SGHNT, CDR2 YYREEE, per germline (reference sequence). The CDR3 runs to 12 residues. Here the CDR3 DNA reads TGTGCCAGCTGGGACAGGCAAGAGACCCAGTACTTC. Amino acids: CASWDRQETQYF. The entire variable domain, with the rest obtained from reference TRBV5-4 and TRBJ2-5, is as follows: ETGVTQSPTHLIKTRGQQVTLRCSSQSGHNTVSWYQQALGQGPQFIFQYYREEENGRGNFPPRFSGLQFPNYSSELNVNALELDDSALYLCASWDRQETQYFGPGTRLLVL.

The chain links TRBV11-2 to TRBJ2-5, with 7 bases that match TRBD1. V lost 1 base and J lost 1; bases outside the gene matches: 6. The CDR3 contains 16 residues. Looked up from germline, CDR1 is SGHAT and CDR2 is FQNNGV. The CDR3 region is CASSLVPTGSQETQYF. As DNA, the CDR3 is TGTGCCAGCAGCTTAGTTCCGACAGGGAGCCAAGAGACCCAGTACTTC.

This chain uses TRBV7-6 with TRBJ2-5; D is unclear. The length of the CDR3 is 11 residues. Per germline, CDR1 SGHVS and CDR2 FNYEAQ. Trimming pared 10 bases from V and 5 bases from J, leaving 11 bases between. This chain's CDR3 is CAIPPRETQYF. The DNA of the CDR3 is TGTGCCATCCCTCCGCGGGAGACCCAGTACTTC.

The chain joins TRBV11-2 to TRBJ1-2; weak D call: TRBD1 (6 bases). Germline V CDR1 and CDR2: SGHAT, FQNNGV. The V end lost 1 base, the J end lost 7 bases, and 13 bases lay between the germline ends. The CDR3 is 14 amino acids. CDR3 in amino acids: CASSLAAQGSGYTF. Here the CDR3 DNA reads TGTGCCAGCAGCTTAGCGGCGCAGGGGAGTGGCTACACCTTC.

The chain has TRBV5-6 and TRBJ1-2; D call uncertain. Germline V gene lookup returns CDR1 SGHDT and CDR2 YYEEEE. The CDR3 is 11 residues long. V lost 4 bases to trimming and J lost 12 bases, with 13 bases between them. CDR3 in amino acids: CASSLLGRDTF. As DNA, the CDR3 is TGTGCCAGCAGCCTACTGGGCCGCGACACCTTC.

This rearrangement joins TRBV14 to TRBJ2-5; D may be TRBD1 (6 bases). The germline V and J ends were trimmed by 4 bases and 1 base, with 10 bases remaining between them. CDR1 and CDR2 (germline): SGHDN, FVKESK. The CDR3 covers 14 residues. DNA of the CDR3: TGTGCCAGCAGCCTCCGGGACATCCAAGAGACCCAGTACTTC. Its translation is CASSLRDIQETQYF.

This clone was detected once. The chain recombines TRBV9 with TRBJ1-2; possibly TRBD1 for D (6 bases). The CDR3 is 14 amino acids. Germline assignment: CDR1 SGDLS and CDR2 YYNGEE. Between the trimmed V and J ends, which lost 0 bases and 5 bases, there was a span of 11 bases. The CDR3 sequence: CASSVDWTVYGYTF. For the CDR3, the DNA is TGTGCCAGCAGCGTAGATTGGACAGTTTATGGCTACACCTTC. Full variable domain (missing parts from reference TRBV9 and TRBJ1-2): DSGVTQTPKHLITATGQRVTLRCSPRSGDLSVYWYQQSLDQGLQFLIQYYNGEERAKGNILERFSAQQFPDLHSELNLSSLELGDSALYFCASSVDWTVYGYTFGSGTRLTVV.

The CDR3 reads CASRGTGSQTIYF. CDR3 nucleotide sequence: TGTGCCAGCAGAGGGACAGGGAGCCAGACCATATATTTT. This chain links TRBV6-5 with TRBJ1-3; 9 bases line up with TRBD1. J was trimmed by 10 bases and V by 6 bases; bases with no gene match: 7. CDR1 is MNHEY, CDR2 SVGAGI, per germline. CDR3 length: 13 residues.

The V gene is TRBV19, the J gene TRBJ1-2, with 8 bases aligning to TRBD1. This CDR3 spans 13 amino acids. Germline V gives CDR1 LNHDA, CDR2 SQIVND (reference sequence). The junction had 3 bases not matched to a gene; V was cut back by 3 bases and J by 6 bases. This CDR3 is CASSIQGADGYTF. CDR3 DNA sequence: TGTGCCAGTAGTATTCAGGGGGCCGATGGCTACACCTTC. Combining the CDR3 with reference TRBV19 and TRBJ1-2 gives the whole variable domain DGGITQSPKYLFRKEGQNVTLSCEQNLNHDAMYWYRQDPGQGLRLIYYSQIVNDFQKGDIAEGYSVSREKKESFPLTVTSAQKNPTAFYLCASSIQGADGYTFGSGTRLTVV.

The chain couples TRBV5-1 to TRBJ2-1; D is ambiguous. CDR1 is SGHRS and CDR2 is YFSETQ in the germline V gene. The V gene lost 0 bases and the J gene lost 0 bases, with 10 bases spanning the gap. The CDR3 totals 16 residues. As DNA, the CDR3 is TGCGCCAGCAGCTTGGGCGGTTCACACTCCTACAATGAGCAGTTCTTC. Encoded protein: CASSLGGSHSYNEQFF. The variable domain in full, with the rest retrieved from reference TRBV5-1 and TRBJ2-1, is KAGVTQTPRYLIKTRGQQVTLSCSPISGHRSVSWYQQTPGQGLQFLFEYFSETQRNKGNFPGRFSGRQFSNSRSEMNVSTLELGDSALYLCASSLGGSHSYNEQFFGPGTRLTVL.

The CDR3 loop is CASSPIPLGQGNEQFF. CDR3 bases: TGTGCCAGCTCACCAATTCCACTCGGGCAGGGCAATGAGCAGTTCTTC. This sequence joins TRBV18 and TRBJ2-1; maybe TRBD1 (5 bases). The ends were cut back, 2 bases at V and 6 bases at J, with 17 bases in the middle. The CDR3 extends over 16 amino acids. Germline assignment: CDR1 KGHSH and CDR2 LQKENI.

This chain links TRBV19 with TRBJ2-6, with 10 nucleotides matching TRBD1. Germline trimming cut 1 base from V and 0 bases from J; bases unmatched to any gene: 3. This CDR3 comprises 18 residues. The germline V gene encodes CDR1 LNHDA and CDR2 SQIVND (reference sequence). The CDR3 is CASSIAGQGFSGANVLTF. The CDR3 DNA follows: TGTGCCAGTAGTATAGCGGGACAGGGGTTCTCTGGGGCCAACGTCCTGACTTTC. The entire variable domain, with the rest obtained from reference TRBV19 and TRBJ2-6, is as follows: DGGITQSPKYLFRKEGQNVTLSCEQNLNHDAMYWYRQDPGQGLRLIYYSQIVNDFQKGDIAEGYSVSREKKESFPLTVTSAQKNPTAFYLCASSIAGQGFSGANVLTFGAGSRLTVL.

The chain links TRBV19 to TRBJ2-1, with D maybe TRBD2 (7 bases). Germline V gene sequence: CDR1 LNHDA, CDR2 SQIVND (reference sequence). This CDR3 has 14 amino acids. Trimming took 5 bases from V and 5 from J, leaving 13 bases between them. The CDR3 coding sequence is TGTGCCAGTAGTCGGGGGGCGACTAACAATGAGCAGTTCTTC. Residues: CASSRGATNNEQFF. Complete variable domain (other parts from reference TRBV19 and TRBJ2-1): DGGITQSPKYLFRKEGQNVTLSCEQNLNHDAMYWYRQDPGQGLRLIYYSQIVNDFQKGDIAEGYSVSREKKESFPLTVTSAQKNPTAFYLCASSRGATNNEQFFGPGTRLTVL.

The chain employs TRBV7-9 and TRBJ2-1; 7 bases are a match to TRBD1. V lost 2 bases and J lost 7; bases outside the gene matches: 5. Germline V gene lookup returns CDR1 SEHNR and CDR2 FQNEAQ (reference sequence). The CDR3 is made up of 14 amino acids. As DNA, the CDR3 is TGTGCCAGCAGCTTACGGGTACAGGGGAATGAGCAGTTCTTC. It yields the protein CASSLRVQGNEQFF.

V is TRBV19 and J is TRBJ1-5, with a weak D call TRBD1 (6 bases). Trimming left V 3 bases short and J 6 bases short, with 15 bases between. The CDR3 is 15 amino acids. CDR1 and CDR2 (germline): LNHDA, SQIVND (reference sequence). The DNA of the CDR3 is TGTGCCAGTAGTATTACTGCAGGGGCCGCTCAGCCCCAGCATTTT. It codes for CASSITAGAAQPQHF.

This clone was seen more than once but under ten times. The chain has TRBV7-6 and TRBJ2-3, with 10 positions matching TRBD2. The CDR3 consists of 15 residues. Germline V CDR1 and CDR2: SGHVS, FNYEAQ. V lost 4 bases and J lost 2; bases outside the gene matches: 3. Written as DNA, the CDR3 is TGTGCCAGCAGCTATAGCGGGGGGCTCACAGATACGCAGTATTTT. Its protein is CASSYSGGLTDTQYF.

The rearrangement uses TRBV19 and TRBJ1-5; tentative D call: TRBD1 (6 bases). The V end lost 6 bases, the J end lost 4 bases, and 19 bases lay between the germline ends. The germline CDR1 and CDR2 sequences are LNHDA and SQIVND (reference sequence). The CDR3 is 16 residues long. The CDR3: CASSPANPRGNQPQHF. The CDR3 DNA is TGTGCCAGTAGCCCAGCGAACCCCAGGGGTAATCAGCCCCAGCATTTT.

This clone was seen a single time. This chain's CDR3 is CASSQIGLAADTQYF. The CDR3 region has the DNA TGCGCCAGCAGCCAAATAGGACTAGCCGCAGATACGCAGTATTTT. The chain employs TRBV4-1 and TRBJ2-3, with 8 bases fitting TRBD2. Germline V gives CDR1 MGHRA, CDR2 YSYEKL. The V segment lost 2 bases and the J segment 4 bases; nucleotides outside the gene matches: 5. This CDR3 has 15 amino acids.

This chain joins TRBV5-1 and TRBJ2-1; D is perhaps TRBD1 (6 bases). Germline values: CDR1 SGHRS, CDR2 YFSETQ. Trimming took 1 base from V and 4 from J, leaving 12 bases between them. This CDR3 contains 15 residues. CDR3 residues: CASSLLRQAYNEQFF. The CDR3 nucleotides read TGCGCCAGCAGCTTGTTACGACAGGCATACAATGAGCAGTTCTTC. The entire variable domain, with the rest obtained from reference TRBV5-1 and TRBJ2-1, is as follows: KAGVTQTPRYLIKTRGQQVTLSCSPISGHRSVSWYQQTPGQGLQFLFEYFSETQRNKGNFPGRFSGRQFSNSRSEMNVSTLELGDSALYLCASSLLRQAYNEQFFGPGTRLTVL.

The rearrangement uses TRBV12-3 or TRBV12-4 and TRBJ2-3, with D perhaps matching TRBD2 (5 bases). V lost 5 bases to trimming and J lost 5 bases, with 8 bases between them. The length of the CDR3 is 12 residues. The CDR3 loop reads CASSLRGDTQYF. The CDR3 DNA reads TGTGCCAGCAGTCTCCGGGGAGATACGCAGTATTTT.

V and J are TRBV21-1 and TRBJ1-2. TRBV21-1 constitutes a pseudogene. There are 14 residues in the CDR3. CDR3 region: CAVPFPRGNYGYTF. CDR3 coding DNA: TGTGCCGTTCCGTTCCCCCGGGGAAACTATGGCTACACCTTC.